This TCR beta chain was captured by sequencing in a study of T cell responses to AZD1222 COVID-19 vaccine. Libraries were prepared by immunoSEQ multiplex PCR; TCRdb keeps only in-frame clonotypes and omits some of them. The top ten hold around 0.99% of the sample, which has roughly 150,000 clones, about 90% seen once. Germline V gene lookup returns CDR1 SQVTM and CDR2 ANQGSEA. This CDR3 has 14 residues. V was cut by 4 bases and J by 6 bases, with 15 bases left in between. The clonotype originates from an adult who received the AZD1222 COVID-19 vaccine. The V and J genes are TRBV29-1 and TRBJ2-2; D unresolved. The input for sequencing was peripheral blood, taken 28 days after the second AZD1222 dose. CDR3 residues: CSVVLPRRAGELFF. The CDR3 DNA follows: TGCAGCGTTGTTCTTCCTAGGAGAGCCGGGGAGCTGTTTTTT.